Below, 15 T cell receptor beta chains from the same sample are listed, as sequenced in a study of monozygotic twins with inflammatory bowel disease. TCRdb reanalyzed the 5' RACE reads and collapses them to one entry per CDR3 protein, without DNA. The table for this sample gives approximately 390,000 distinct CDR3 sequences. The sequencing sample was made of blood. The receptor set was obtained from a human donor with ulcerative colitis or Crohn's disease, or a healthy co-twin of an affected twin (not recorded which).

The chain carries TRBV6-6 and TRBJ1-3. CDR1 is MNHNY and CDR2 is SVGAGI in the germline V gene (reference sequence). This CDR3 is built from 13 residues. This CDR3 is CASRPSPGNTIYF.

The V gene is TRBV5-1, the J gene TRBJ2-2; TCRdb returns TRBD1, unconfirmable since there is no DNA. CDR3 length: 14 amino acids. Germline CDR1 reads SGHRS; CDR2 reads YFSETQ. The CDR3 here is CASSSGTTTGELFF.

The chain is built from TRBV6-2 or TRBV6-3 and TRBJ2-2; TCRdb's D call, TRBD1, is unchecked because there is no DNA. The CDR3 runs to 14 residues. Germline V gene lookup returns CDR1 MNHEY and CDR2 SVGEGT. This chain's CDR3 is CASTWTELTGELFF.

This CDR3 is CATSRDPHGKTIADQPQHF. The chain has TRBV15 and TRBJ1-5. Per the germline V gene, CDR1 is LNHNV and CDR2 is YYDKDF (reference sequence). This CDR3 is 19 amino acids long.

This chain joins TRBV5-3 and TRBJ1-5. TRBV5-3 is flagged as an ORF with uncertain function. This CDR3 comprises 14 residues. The CDR3 loop reads CARRNRGKRQPQHF.

The chain has TRBV7-8 and TRBJ1-1; absent DNA, TCRdb's TRBD1 call cannot be checked. CDR1 and CDR2 (germline): SGHVS, FQNEAQ. The CDR3 spans 15 residues. The CDR3 reads CASSFPGQQNTEAFF.

The chain recombines TRBV3-1 with TRBJ2-7. The CDR3 covers 14 residues. In germline, CDR1 is LGHDT, CDR2 YNNKEL (reference sequence). Here the CDR3 reads CASSQYGGPYEQYF.

V is TRBV19 and J is TRBJ1-1; absent DNA, TCRdb's TRBD1 call cannot be checked. Germline loops: CDR1 LNHDA, CDR2 SQIVND (reference sequence). This CDR3 is 15 amino acids long. This CDR3 is CASYRDRGLNTEAFF.

The chain couples TRBV10-1 to TRBJ1-6; TCRdb selects TRBD1, and the lack of DNA leaves this call unchecked. Germline V lookup: CDR1 WNHNN, CDR2 SYGVQD (reference sequence). The CDR3 length is 12 residues. The CDR3 protein is CASRTGVSPLHF.

This chain joins TRBV10-3 and TRBJ2-2. CDR1 and CDR2 (germline): ENHRY, SYGVKD. The CDR3 has 11 amino acids. The CDR3 sequence: CAIADTGELFF.

The rearrangement joins TRBV20-1 to TRBJ1-5; no DNA is available, so the TRBD1 call from TCRdb remains unchecked. CDR3 length: 17 residues. The germline gives CDR1 DFQATT, CDR2 SNEGSKA (reference sequence). CDR3 sequence: CRGNWGEHRGPNQPQHF.

The chain uses TRBV5-1 and TRBJ2-2; no DNA is available, so the TRBD1 call from TCRdb remains unchecked. Germline CDR1 reads SGHRS; CDR2 reads YFSETQ. There are 15 residues in the CDR3. CDR3 amino acids: CASSPRQANTGELFF.

The chain employs TRBV25-1 and TRBJ1-2. The length of the CDR3 is 12 residues. CDR1 is MGHDK, CDR2 SYGVNS, per germline. CDR3 amino acids: CASSESNYGYTF.

The J gene is TRBJ1-3, the V gene TRBV20-1. This CDR3 is built from 13 residues. Germline CDR1 DFQATT, CDR2 SNEGSKA (reference sequence). The CDR3 sequence: CSARTASGNTIYF.

V and J are TRBV14 and TRBJ2-5; TCRdb returns TRBD2, unconfirmable since there is no DNA. Per the germline V gene, CDR1 is SGHDN and CDR2 is FVKESK. The CDR3 is 16 amino acids. The CDR3 sequence: CASSQGSGPRVETQYF.